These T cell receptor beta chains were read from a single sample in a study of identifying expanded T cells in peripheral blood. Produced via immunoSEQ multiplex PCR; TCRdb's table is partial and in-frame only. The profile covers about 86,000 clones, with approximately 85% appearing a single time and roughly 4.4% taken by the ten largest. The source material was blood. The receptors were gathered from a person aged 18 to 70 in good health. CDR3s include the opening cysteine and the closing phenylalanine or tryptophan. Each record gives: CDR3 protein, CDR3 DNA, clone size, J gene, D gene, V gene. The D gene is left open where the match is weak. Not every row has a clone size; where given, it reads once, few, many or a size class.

CDR3: CASSQDRGHGYTF
DNA: TGCGCCAGCAGTCAAGACAGGGGGCATGGCTACACCTTC
size: -
J: TRBJ1-2
D: TRBD1
V: TRBV10-2

CDR3: CASSSYREGRGELFF
DNA: TGTGCCAGCAGCTCTTACAGGGAAGGGCGCGGGGAGCTGTTTTTT
size: -
J: TRBJ2-2
D: -
V: TRBV7-9

CDR3: CASSYKAAIRYYGYTF
DNA: TGTGCCAGCAGTTATAAAGCGGCCATTCGGTACTATGGCTACACCTTC
size: -
J: TRBJ1-2
D: -
V: TRBV6-5

CDR3: CASSSGLANYGYTF
DNA: TGTGCCAGCAGCTCGGGCCTAGCTAACTATGGCTACACCTTC
size: -
J: TRBJ1-2
D: -
V: TRBV5-4

CDR3: CAISEGGGYTF
DNA: TGTGCCATCAGTGAGGGGGGTGGCTACACCTTC
size: -
J: TRBJ1-2
D: -
V: TRBV10-3

CDR3: CASSLGPREGQYF
DNA: TGTGCCAGCAGCTTGGGACCCAGGGAAGGGCAGTACTTC
size: -
J: TRBJ2-7
D: -
V: TRBV11-2

CDR3: CASSPPGGDEKLFF
DNA: TGTGCCAGCAGCCCACCTGGAGGGGATGAAAAACTGTTTTTT
size: -
J: TRBJ1-4
D: -
V: TRBV11-2

CDR3: CAWSVRGVLNTEAFF
DNA: TGTGCCTGGAGTGTACGAGGGGTGCTGAACACTGAAGCTTTCTTT
size: -
J: TRBJ1-1
D: -
V: TRBV30

CDR3: CAWGGRNNEKLFF
DNA: TGTGCCTGGGGAGGCCGCAATAATGAAAAACTGTTTTTT
size: -
J: TRBJ1-4
D: -
V: TRBV30

CDR3: CATSRDRRSYEQYF
DNA: TGTGCCACCAGCAGAGATCGGCGTTCCTACGAGCAGTACTTC
size: -
J: TRBJ2-7
D: -
V: TRBV15

CDR3: CSVSPTENEQFF
DNA: TGCAGCGTTAGCCCCACGGAGAATGAGCAGTTCTTC
size: -
J: TRBJ2-1
D: -
V: TRBV29-1

CDR3: CASSVQGGYEQFF
DNA: TGTGCCAGTAGTGTACAGGGGGGATATGAGCAGTTCTTC
size: -
J: TRBJ2-1
D: TRBD1
V: TRBV19

CDR3: CAWSTGTQETQYF
DNA: TGTGCCTGGAGTACCGGGACCCAAGAGACCCAGTACTTC
size: -
J: TRBJ2-5
D: -
V: TRBV30

CDR3: CATTDGGSGNTIYF
DNA: TGTGCCACTACCGACGGAGGCTCTGGAAACACCATATATTTT
size: once
J: TRBJ1-3
D: -
V: TRBV10-3

CDR3: CASRMDREEGGYTF
DNA: TGTGCCAGCAGGATGGACAGGGAAGAAGGTGGCTACACCTTC
size: -
J: TRBJ1-2
D: TRBD1
V: TRBV6-1

CDR3: CASSHIENTDTQYF
DNA: TGTGCCAGCAGCCATATTGAGAATACAGATACGCAGTATTTT
size: -
J: TRBJ2-3
D: -
V: TRBV5-4

CDR3: CATSFQGIDSPLHF
DNA: TGTGCCACCTCCTTCCAGGGCATTGATTCACCCCTCCACTTT
size: -
J: TRBJ1-6
D: -
V: TRBV5-6

CDR3: CASSFDRRYTEAFF
DNA: TGTGCCAGCAGCTTCGACAGGCGTTACACTGAAGCTTTCTTT
size: -
J: TRBJ1-1
D: -
V: TRBV5-8

CDR3: CATSRDRFLASNQPQHF
DNA: TGTGCCACCAGCAGAGATCGTTTTTTAGCTAGCAATCAGCCCCAGCATTTT
size: once
J: TRBJ1-5
D: -
V: TRBV15

CDR3: CASSFWGPASSSYNSPLHF
DNA: TGTGCCAGCAGCTTTTGGGGACCGGCTTCGAGCTCCTATAATTCACCCCTCCACTTT
size: once
J: TRBJ1-6
D: -
V: TRBV5-6

CDR3: CASSTNRVLKKNTGELFF
DNA: TGTGCCAGCAGCACAAACCGGGTCCTAAAGAAGAACACCGGGGAGCTGTTTTTT
size: -
J: TRBJ2-2
D: -
V: TRBV11-2

CDR3: CASSLGTGANGGEKLFF
DNA: TGCGCCAGCAGCCTCGGGACAGGGGCGAATGGGGGTGAAAAACTGTTTTTT
size: -
J: TRBJ1-4
D: TRBD1
V: TRBV5-1

CDR3: CASSYPNDSNYGYTF
DNA: TGTGCCAGCAGTTACCCTAACGACAGCAACTATGGCTACACCTTC
size: -
J: TRBJ1-2
D: -
V: TRBV6-6

CDR3: CASSYSRTGDTEAFF
DNA: TGTGCCAGCAGTTACTCCCGGACAGGGGACACTGAAGCTTTCTTT
size: -
J: TRBJ1-1
D: TRBD1
V: TRBV6-5

CDR3: CASSPGPNYGYTF
DNA: TGTGCCAGCAGTCCCGGCCCTAACTATGGCTACACCTTC
size: -
J: TRBJ1-2
D: -
V: TRBV6-5

CDR3: CASSFARDSFGDGYTF
DNA: TGTGCCAGCAGCTTCGCGCGGGACAGCTTCGGGGATGGCTACACCTTC
size: once
J: TRBJ1-2
D: TRBD1
V: TRBV7-2

CDR3: CASRSQVRSGNTIYF
DNA: TGTGCCAGCAGATCACAGGTCCGCTCTGGAAACACCATATATTTT
size: -
J: TRBJ1-3
D: -
V: TRBV11-2

CDR3: CASSWGAGSNYGYTF
DNA: TGTGCCAGCAGCTGGGGGGCCGGGTCTAACTATGGCTACACCTTC
size: -
J: TRBJ1-2
D: -
V: TRBV4-2

CDR3: CSVGWGQPSIYGYTF
DNA: TGCAGCGTTGGCTGGGGACAGCCATCTATCTATGGCTACACCTTC
size: -
J: TRBJ1-2
D: TRBD1
V: TRBV29-1

CDR3: CAWSVGVQGTGELFF
DNA: TGTGCCTGGAGTGTGGGGGTACAGGGTACCGGGGAGCTGTTTTTT
size: -
J: TRBJ2-2
D: -
V: TRBV30

CDR3: CASSAGRDSGNTIYF
DNA: TGTGCCAGCAGCGCCGGACGGGACTCTGGAAACACCATATATTTT
size: -
J: TRBJ1-3
D: -
V: TRBV9

CDR3: CASSEARKEVPAFF
DNA: TGTGCCAGCAGTGAAGCGCGTAAAGAAGTCCCAGCTTTCTTT
size: -
J: TRBJ1-1
D: -
V: TRBV2

CDR3: CASSFRAWQGIGYTF
DNA: TGTGCCAGCAGCTTTCGTGCGTGGCAGGGTATTGGCTACACCTTC
size: -
J: TRBJ1-2
D: -
V: TRBV7-8

CDR3: CASSDQTSGYEQYF
DNA: TGTGCCAGCAGCGATCAGACTAGTGGCTACGAGCAGTACTTC
size: -
J: TRBJ2-7
D: -
V: TRBV9

CDR3: CASSRRERGGPDTQYF
DNA: TGTGCCAGTAGCCGTCGAGAGCGGGGGGGCCCAGATACGCAGTATTTT
size: -
J: TRBJ2-3
D: TRBD2
V: TRBV19

CDR3: CASSVSPTSVHDEQYF
DNA: TGTGCCAGCAGCGTCTCCCCGACTAGTGTGCACGACGAGCAGTACTTC
size: -
J: TRBJ2-7
D: -
V: TRBV9

CDR3: CASSNPNFGQGGYGYTF
DNA: TGTGCCAGTAGTAATCCTAACTTTGGACAGGGGGGCTATGGCTACACCTTC
size: few
J: TRBJ1-2
D: TRBD1
V: TRBV19

CDR3: CASSLGSYEQYF
DNA: TGTGCCAGCAGCTTGGGCTCCTACGAGCAGTACTTC
size: -
J: TRBJ2-7
D: -
V: TRBV11-3

CDR3: CASSMTYEQYF
DNA: TGTGCCAGCAGCATGACGTACGAGCAGTACTTC
size: -
J: TRBJ2-7
D: -
V: TRBV11-3

CDR3: CASSFFSGQPLLDEQYF
DNA: TGTGCCAGCAGCTTTTTTTCGGGACAGCCTCTCCTTGACGAGCAGTACTTC
size: -
J: TRBJ2-7
D: TRBD1
V: TRBV5-5

CDR3: CASSLEGRTNTEAFF
DNA: TGTGCCAGCAGCTTGGAGGGGCGGACGAACACTGAAGCTTTCTTT
size: -
J: TRBJ1-1
D: -
V: TRBV5-4

CDR3: CASSVAGGTDTQYF
DNA: TGTGCCAGCAGTGTAGCGGGGGGCACAGATACGCAGTATTTT
size: few
J: TRBJ2-3
D: TRBD2
V: TRBV6-1

CDR3: CASSLGPGVRAGAFF
DNA: TGCGCCAGCAGCTTGGGGCCAGGGGTAAGGGCGGGAGCTTTCTTT
size: -
J: TRBJ1-1
D: -
V: TRBV5-1

CDR3: CASSEGLGTSMFETQYF
DNA: TGTGCCAGCAGCGAAGGCCTCGGGACTAGCATGTTTGAGACCCAGTACTTC
size: once
J: TRBJ2-5
D: TRBD2
V: TRBV9

CDR3: CASSLSVRGSRVANEKLFF
DNA: TGTGCCAGCAGCTTGTCCGTTAGGGGATCTAGGGTTGCTAATGAAAAACTGTTTTTT
size: -
J: TRBJ1-4
D: -
V: TRBV7-8

CDR3: CASSRGDRDYGYTF
DNA: TGCGCCAGCAGCAGAGGGGACAGGGACTATGGCTACACCTTC
size: -
J: TRBJ1-2
D: TRBD1
V: TRBV5-1

CDR3: CASSLDRNYEQYF
DNA: TGTGCCAGCAGTTTGGACAGAAACTACGAGCAGTACTTC
size: -
J: TRBJ2-7
D: -
V: TRBV6-5

CDR3: CASSSSTGIANEQFF
DNA: TGTGCCAGCAGCTCTTCGACAGGGATCGCCAATGAGCAGTTCTTC
size: -
J: TRBJ2-1
D: TRBD1
V: TRBV7-8

CDR3: CASSQKPTGDYGYTF
DNA: TGCGCCAGCAGCCAGAAACCGACAGGGGACTATGGCTACACCTTC
size: -
J: TRBJ1-2
D: TRBD1
V: TRBV4-3

CDR3: CASRSSGTGRNEQFF
DNA: TGTGCCAGCAGATCCAGCGGGACAGGTAGAAATGAGCAGTTCTTC
size: -
J: TRBJ2-1
D: -
V: TRBV6-5

CDR3: CASSLAGEVTPLHF
DNA: TGTGCCAGCAGCTTAGCAGGGGAGGTCACACCCCTCCACTTT
size: -
J: TRBJ1-6
D: -
V: TRBV7-2

CDR3: CASSKAHPRIGDTEAFF
DNA: TGTGCCAGCAGCAAAGCACACCCTCGAATCGGGGACACTGAAGCTTTCTTT
size: -
J: TRBJ1-1
D: -
V: TRBV21-1

CDR3: CASSLTGEQPQHF
DNA: TGTGCCAGCAGCTTAACTGGTGAGCAGCCCCAGCATTTT
size: -
J: TRBJ1-5
D: -
V: TRBV7-9

CDR3: CASSPTLGTGRETQYF
DNA: TGTGCCAGCAGCCCCACGCTCGGAACGGGGCGGGAGACCCAGTACTTC
size: -
J: TRBJ2-5
D: -
V: TRBV11-3

CDR3: CASSNGPRGGYTF
DNA: TGTGCCAGCAGCAACGGGCCCCGTGGTGGCTACACCTTC
size: -
J: TRBJ1-2
D: -
V: TRBV7-2

CDR3: CASSLASPHQFF
DNA: TGTGCCAGCAGCTTAGCCTCTCCGCATCAGTTCTTC
size: -
J: TRBJ2-1
D: -
V: TRBV7-9

CDR3: CASSPTGGNTEAFF
DNA: TGTGCCAGCTCACCAACTGGCGGCAACACTGAAGCTTTCTTT
size: -
J: TRBJ1-1
D: -
V: TRBV18

CDR3: CASSDLGGVETQYF
DNA: TGTGCCAGCAGTGACTTGGGTGGTGTAGAGACCCAGTACTTC
size: -
J: TRBJ2-5
D: -
V: TRBV25-1

CDR3: CASSAGQGAAFF
DNA: TGTGCCAGCAGCGCCGGACAGGGGGCAGCTTTCTTT
size: -
J: TRBJ1-1
D: TRBD1
V: TRBV11-2